This is a list of T cell receptor beta chains from one sample in a study of cytomegalovirus exposure and HLA in healthy donors. Method: immunoSEQ multiplex PCR; TCRdb's copy keeps in-frame clones and lacks some. The sample lists some 100,000 clones; around 86% were seen once. Sequenced material: PBMCs. These receptors were collected from a man between 18 and 35 years old in good health and CMV-seronegative. CDR3s include the opening cysteine and the closing phenylalanine or tryptophan. Fields, in order: clone size, V gene, D gene, J gene, CDR3 DNA, CDR3 protein. The D gene is left open where the match is weak. Some rows mark clone size as missing; the rest say once, few, many or name a class of expanded clone.

clone_size: -
v_call: TRBV5-1
d_call: TRBD1
j_call: TRBJ1-1
cdr3_nt: TGCGCCAGCAGCTGGAGGACAGGGGACACTGAAGCTTTCTTT
cdr3_aa: CASSWRTGDTEAFF

clone_size: once
v_call: TRBV7-9
d_call: -
j_call: TRBJ2-5
cdr3_nt: TGTGCCAGCAGCTGGACCTCTACCGGGGGTCAAGAGACCCAGTACTTC
cdr3_aa: CASSWTSTGGQETQYF

clone_size: -
v_call: TRBV30
d_call: TRBD1
j_call: TRBJ2-6
cdr3_nt: TGTGCCTGGAGTCCCTGGACAGGGAAGTCTGGGGCCAACGTCCTGACTTTC
cdr3_aa: CAWSPWTGKSGANVLTF

clone_size: -
v_call: TRBV29-1
d_call: -
j_call: TRBJ2-7
cdr3_nt: TGCAGCGTCCGGGACTCAGCCTACGAGCAGTACTTC
cdr3_aa: CSVRDSAYEQYF

clone_size: -
v_call: TRBV7-9
d_call: -
j_call: TRBJ1-2
cdr3_nt: TGTGCCAGCAGCTTAGAGACAGGAGCGGATGGCTACACCTTC
cdr3_aa: CASSLETGADGYTF

clone_size: -
v_call: TRBV21-1
d_call: -
j_call: TRBJ1-5
cdr3_nt: TGTGCCAGCAGCCCCGGGACAGGGGTGGCTCAGCCCCAGCATTTT
cdr3_aa: CASSPGTGVAQPQHF

clone_size: -
v_call: TRBV27
d_call: TRBD2
j_call: TRBJ2-3
cdr3_nt: TGTGCCAGCAGTTTGGGCGGGGGGGGCACAGATACGCAGTATTTT
cdr3_aa: CASSLGGGGTDTQYF

clone_size: few
v_call: TRBV2
d_call: TRBD1
j_call: TRBJ2-7
cdr3_nt: TGTGCCAGCAGTGAATTGGGGACAGCTAAATTC
cdr3_aa: CASSELGTAKF

clone_size: -
v_call: TRBV27
d_call: -
j_call: TRBJ1-4
cdr3_nt: TGTGCCAGCAGCAGGCTTTTGGGAACTAATGAAAAACTGTTTTTT
cdr3_aa: CASSRLLGTNEKLFF

clone_size: -
v_call: TRBV6-1
d_call: TRBD1
j_call: TRBJ1-1
cdr3_nt: TGTGCCACCCTAAAGGGGGACAGGGTGGTGGCTGAAGCTTTCTTT
cdr3_aa: CATLKGDRVVAEAFF